The T cell receptor beta chain described here comes from a study of identical twins. Study-level findings and limits: Beta out-of-frame sequences displayed a weaker excess of sharing between twins.

Template switching, a step in the protocol, added a universal primer site, and cDNA carried unique molecular identifiers. TCRdb ran MiXCR on the 5' RACE reads and lists one entry per CDR3 protein. The sample records around 450,000 distinct CDR3 sequences, approximately 15% being singletons. The CDR3 is 13 residues long. Germline V gives CDR1 SGHNT, CDR2 YYREEE (reference sequence). V lost 2 bases and J 5 bases, leaving 7 bases between the germline ends. Of note for this clonotype: Its antigen is currently unknown.

These data are also associated with another study on yellow fever vaccine responses in identical twins.

The rearrangement uses TRBV5-4 and TRBJ2-2; no definite D call. The sample consisted of CD4+ T cells sorted from blood. The sequence was obtained from a woman between 18 and 29 years old in good health. CDR3 in amino acids: CASSLGQTGELFF. The CDR3 coding sequence is TGTGCCAGCAGCTTAGGGCAGACCGGGGAGCTGTTTTTT.